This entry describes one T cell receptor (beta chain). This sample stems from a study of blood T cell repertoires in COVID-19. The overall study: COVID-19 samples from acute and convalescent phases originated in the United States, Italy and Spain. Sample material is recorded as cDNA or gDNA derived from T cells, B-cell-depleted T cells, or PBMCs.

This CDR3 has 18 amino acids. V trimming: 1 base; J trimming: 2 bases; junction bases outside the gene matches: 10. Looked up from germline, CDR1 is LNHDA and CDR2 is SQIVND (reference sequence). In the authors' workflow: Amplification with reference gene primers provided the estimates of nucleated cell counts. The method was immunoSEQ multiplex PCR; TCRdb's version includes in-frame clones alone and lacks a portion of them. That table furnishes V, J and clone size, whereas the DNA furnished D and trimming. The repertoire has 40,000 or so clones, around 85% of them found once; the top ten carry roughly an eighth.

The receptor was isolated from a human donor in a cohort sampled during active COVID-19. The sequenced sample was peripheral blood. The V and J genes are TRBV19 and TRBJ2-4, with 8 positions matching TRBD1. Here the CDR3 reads CASSIAAGAGGTKNIQYF. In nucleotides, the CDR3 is TGTGCCAGTAGTATAGCCGCTGGGGCAGGGGGCACCAAAAACATTCAGTACTTC.